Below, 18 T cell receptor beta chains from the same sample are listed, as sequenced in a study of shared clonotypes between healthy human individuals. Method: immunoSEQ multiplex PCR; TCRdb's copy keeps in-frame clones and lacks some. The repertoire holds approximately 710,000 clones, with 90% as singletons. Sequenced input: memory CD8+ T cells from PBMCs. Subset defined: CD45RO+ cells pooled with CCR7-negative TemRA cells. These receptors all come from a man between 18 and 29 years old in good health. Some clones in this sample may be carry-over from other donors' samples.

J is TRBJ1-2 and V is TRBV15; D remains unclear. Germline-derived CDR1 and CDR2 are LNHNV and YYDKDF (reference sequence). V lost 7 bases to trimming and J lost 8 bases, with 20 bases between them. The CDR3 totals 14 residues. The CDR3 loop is CATTELTVGEGYTF. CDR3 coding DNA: TGTGCCACCACCGAGCTGACGGTCGGGGAAGGCTACACCTTC.

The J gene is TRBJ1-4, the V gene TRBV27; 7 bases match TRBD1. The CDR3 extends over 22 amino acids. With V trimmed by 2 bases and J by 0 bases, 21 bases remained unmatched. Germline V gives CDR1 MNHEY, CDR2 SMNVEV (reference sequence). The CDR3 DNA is TGTGCCAGCAGTTTACAGTTTCTCGGTCCGACAGGGATGAAAACAACTAATGAAAAACTGTTTTTT. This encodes CASSLQFLGPTGMKTTNEKLFF.

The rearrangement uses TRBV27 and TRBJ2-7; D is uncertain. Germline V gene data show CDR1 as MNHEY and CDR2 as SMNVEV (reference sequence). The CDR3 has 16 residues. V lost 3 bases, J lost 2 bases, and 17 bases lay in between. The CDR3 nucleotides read TGTGCCAGCAGTTTGGACCCTAGACGTCCCACCTACGAGCAGTACTTC. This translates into CASSLDPRRPTYEQYF.

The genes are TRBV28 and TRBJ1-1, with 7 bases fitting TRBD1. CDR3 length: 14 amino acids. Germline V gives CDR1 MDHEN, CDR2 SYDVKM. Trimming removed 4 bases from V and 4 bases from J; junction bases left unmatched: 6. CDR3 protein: CASSWVRGSTEAFF. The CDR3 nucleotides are TGTGCCAGCAGTTGGGTCAGGGGGAGCACTGAAGCTTTCTTT.

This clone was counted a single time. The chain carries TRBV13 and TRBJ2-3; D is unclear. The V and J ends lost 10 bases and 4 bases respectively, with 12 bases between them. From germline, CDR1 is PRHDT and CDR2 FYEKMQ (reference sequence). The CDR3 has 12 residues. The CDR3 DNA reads TGTGCCACCCTACGTCTGGCAGATACGCAGTATTTT. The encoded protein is CATLRLADTQYF.

As DNA, the CDR3 is TGCGCCAGCAGCCAAATCGGGACAAACACTGAAGCTTTCTTT. It translates to CASSQIGTNTEAFF. The rearrangement uses TRBV4-1 and TRBJ1-1, with D possibly TRBD1 on 6 matching bases. CDR1 is MGHRA, CDR2 YSYEKL, per germline. The CDR3 is made up of 14 amino acids. Trimming took off 2 bases at V and 2 bases at J, with 9 bases between the two ends.

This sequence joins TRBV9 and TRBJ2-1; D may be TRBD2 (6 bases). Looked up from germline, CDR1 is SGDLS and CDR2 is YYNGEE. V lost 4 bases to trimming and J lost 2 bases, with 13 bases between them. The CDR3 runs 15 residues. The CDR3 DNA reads TGTGCCAGCAGCCCGACTGGAGGGCCCTACAATGAGCAGTTCTTC. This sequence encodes CASSPTGGPYNEQFF. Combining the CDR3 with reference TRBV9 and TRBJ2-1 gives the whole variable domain DSGVTQTPKHLITATGQRVTLRCSPRSGDLSVYWYQQSLDQGLQFLIQYYNGEERAKGNILERFSAQQFPDLHSELNLSSLELGDSALYFCASSPTGGPYNEQFFGPGTRLTVL.

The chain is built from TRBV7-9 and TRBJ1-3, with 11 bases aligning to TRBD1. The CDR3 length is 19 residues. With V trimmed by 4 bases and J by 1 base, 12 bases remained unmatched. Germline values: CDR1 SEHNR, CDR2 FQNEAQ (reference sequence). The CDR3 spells CASSSKGQGARGSGNTIYF. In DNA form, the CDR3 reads TGTGCCAGCAGCTCCAAAGGACAGGGGGCTAGGGGATCTGGAAACACCATATATTTT.

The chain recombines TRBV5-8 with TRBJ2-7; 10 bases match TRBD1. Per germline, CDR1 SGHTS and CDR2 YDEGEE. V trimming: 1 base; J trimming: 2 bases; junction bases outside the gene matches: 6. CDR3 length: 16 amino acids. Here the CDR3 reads CASSLSGTGVPYEQYF. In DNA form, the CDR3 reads TGTGCCAGCAGCTTGTCCGGGACAGGGGTCCCCTACGAGCAGTACTTC.

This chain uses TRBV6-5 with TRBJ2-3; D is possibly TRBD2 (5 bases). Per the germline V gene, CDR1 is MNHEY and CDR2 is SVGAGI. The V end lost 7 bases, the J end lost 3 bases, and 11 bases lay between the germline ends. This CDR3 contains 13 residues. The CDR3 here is CASTGWTTDTQYF. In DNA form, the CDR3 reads TGTGCCAGCACAGGTTGGACTACAGATACGCAGTATTTT.

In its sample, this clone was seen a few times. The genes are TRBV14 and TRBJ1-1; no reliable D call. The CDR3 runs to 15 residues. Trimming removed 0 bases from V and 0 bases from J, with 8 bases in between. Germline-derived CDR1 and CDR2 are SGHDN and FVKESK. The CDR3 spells CASSQDKPVNTEAFF. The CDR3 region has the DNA TGTGCCAGCAGCCAAGATAAGCCGGTGAACACTGAAGCTTTCTTT.

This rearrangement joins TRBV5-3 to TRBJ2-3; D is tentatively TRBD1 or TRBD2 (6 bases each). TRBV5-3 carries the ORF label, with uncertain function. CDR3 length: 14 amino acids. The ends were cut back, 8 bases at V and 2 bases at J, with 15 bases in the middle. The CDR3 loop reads CASRGGTDTDTQYF. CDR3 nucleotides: TGTGCCAGCCGAGGGGGGACCGACACAGATACGCAGTATTTT.

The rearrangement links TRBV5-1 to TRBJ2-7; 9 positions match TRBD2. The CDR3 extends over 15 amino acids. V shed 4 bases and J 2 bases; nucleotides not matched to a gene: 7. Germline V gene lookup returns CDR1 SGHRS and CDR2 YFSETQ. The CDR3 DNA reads TGCGCCAGCAGCGAAGGACTAGCGCAGACCTACGAGCAGTACTTC. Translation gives CASSEGLAQTYEQYF.

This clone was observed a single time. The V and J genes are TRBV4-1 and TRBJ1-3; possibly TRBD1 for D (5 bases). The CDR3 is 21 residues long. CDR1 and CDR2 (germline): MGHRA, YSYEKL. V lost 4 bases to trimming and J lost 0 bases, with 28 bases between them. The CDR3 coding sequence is TGCGCCAGCAGCCTAAAAGAATACGGGGACGGGTTGGAGATCTCTGGAAACACCATATATTTT. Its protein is CASSLKEYGDGLEISGNTIYF.

DNA of the CDR3: TGTGCCAGCAGCCCCTTGATGCGGGCCACGGGGTACAATGAGCAGTTCTTC. It specifies CASSPLMRATGYNEQFF. The chain couples TRBV7-9 to TRBJ2-1; D possibly corresponds to TRBD2 (5 bases). With 5 bases removed from V and 4 bases from J, the gap between germline ends came to 21 bases. This CDR3 has 17 amino acids. Germline CDR1 is SEHNR and CDR2 is FQNEAQ (reference sequence).

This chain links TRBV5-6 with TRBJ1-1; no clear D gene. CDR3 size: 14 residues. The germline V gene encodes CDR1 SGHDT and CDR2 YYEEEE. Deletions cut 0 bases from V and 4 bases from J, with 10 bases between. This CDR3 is CASSLGSKSTEAFF. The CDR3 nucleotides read TGTGCCAGCAGCTTGGGGTCCAAGAGCACTGAAGCTTTCTTT.

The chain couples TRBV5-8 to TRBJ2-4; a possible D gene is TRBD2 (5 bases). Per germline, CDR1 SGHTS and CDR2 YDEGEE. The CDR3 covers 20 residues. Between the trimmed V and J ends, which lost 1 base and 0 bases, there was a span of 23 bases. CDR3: CASSLIPGRDLNLAKNIQYF. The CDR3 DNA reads TGTGCCAGCAGCTTGATTCCGGGAAGGGATTTAAACCTAGCCAAAAACATTCAGTACTTC.

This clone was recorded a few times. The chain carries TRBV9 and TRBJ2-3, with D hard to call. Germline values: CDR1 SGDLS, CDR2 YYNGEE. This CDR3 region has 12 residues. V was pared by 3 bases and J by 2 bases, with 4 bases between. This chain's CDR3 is CASSADTDTQYF. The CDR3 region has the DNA TGTGCCAGCAGCGCAGACACAGATACGCAGTATTTT.